The 25 T cell receptor beta chains below come from one sample, sequenced in a study of CD8 T cells in Susac syndrome. Roughly 0.45 to 1 ug RNA was reverse transcribed with random hexamers. TCRdb ran MiXCR on the immunoSEQ multiplex PCR reads and lists one entry per CDR3 protein. In the table there are more than 150,000 distinct CDR3 sequences, just under 95% of which are singletons. The sequencing input was CD8+ T cells from PBMCs. The receptors were gathered from a human donor with multiple sclerosis.

The chain employs TRBV5-1 and TRBJ2-3; D call uncertain. The CDR3 is 12 amino acids. V was shortened by 4 bases and J by 4 bases, with 7 bases between the two germline ends. The V gene's germline CDR1 is SGHRS and CDR2 YFSETQ. As DNA, the CDR3 is TGCGCCAGCAGCCACTCCGCAGATACGCAGTATTTT. It codes for CASSHSADTQYF.

This chain uses TRBV7-9 with TRBJ2-7; D possibly corresponds to TRBD1 (5 bases). CDR1 and CDR2 (germline): SEHNR, FQNEAQ (reference sequence). The CDR3 length is 14 residues. V was trimmed by 4 bases and J by 1 base, leaving 11 bases between them. The CDR3 nucleotides are TGTGCCAGCAGCTCAGACAGAAGTTCCTACGAGCAGTACTTC. This gives the protein CASSSDRSSYEQYF.

This clonotype was picked up a small number of times. The rearrangement uses TRBV30 and TRBJ1-4; weak D call: TRBD1 (5 bases). Trimming removed 6 bases at V and 14 bases at J, with 13 bases between. There are 10 residues in the CDR3. Germline V gene lookup returns CDR1 GTSNPN and CDR2 SVGIG (reference sequence). The CDR3 coding sequence is TGTGCCTGTTTATCCGGGACTCTGTTTTTT. Amino acid sequence: CACLSGTLFF.

The V call is TRBV27, the J call TRBJ2-3; D is perhaps TRBD2 (6 bases). This CDR3 comprises 14 residues. The germline V gene has CDR1 MNHEY and CDR2 SMNVEV (reference sequence). Deletions cut 6 bases from V and 2 bases from J, with 12 bases between. CDR3 DNA: TGTGCCAGCAGGACGGGACTGCACACAGATACGCAGTATTTT. Translating gives CASRTGLHTDTQYF.

V gene TRBV30 combines with J gene TRBJ2-7, with D perhaps TRBD1 (5 bases). This CDR3 region has 12 residues. CDR1 GTSNPN and CDR2 SVGIG come from the germline V gene (reference sequence). The germline V and J ends were trimmed by 5 bases and 6 bases, with 14 bases remaining between them. CDR3 residues: CAWGRAGSEQYF. CDR3 DNA: TGTGCCTGGGGACGAGCAGGGTCCGAGCAGTACTTC.

The chain couples TRBV3-1 to TRBJ2-7; the D is unclear. This CDR3 has 15 residues. Trimming cost V 0 bases and J 3 bases, with 12 bases left between them. Germline values: CDR1 LGHDT, CDR2 YNNKEL (reference sequence). CDR3 amino acids: CASSQDPGSGYEQYF. In DNA, the CDR3 is TGTGCCAGCAGCCAAGATCCGGGCTCCGGCTACGAGCAGTACTTC.

The chain employs TRBV2 and TRBJ2-7; D is perhaps TRBD1 (6 bases). The CDR3 has 11 residues. Trimming removed 7 bases at V and 2 bases at J, with 6 bases between. The germline CDR1 and CDR2 sequences are SNHLY and FYNNEI. The CDR3: CASKGAYEQYF. The CDR3 DNA reads as TGTGCCAGCAAGGGGGCCTACGAGCAGTACTTC.

The table lists this clonotype with a few counts. The chain's CDR3 is CASSQEPLNLWGYTF. The CDR3 DNA sequence: TGCGCCAGCAGCCAAGAGCCTCTTAACCTGTGGGGCTACACCTTC. The chain couples TRBV4-3 to TRBJ1-2; D unclear. Trimming stripped 0 bases from V and 8 bases from J, with 16 bases between. The CDR3 has 15 residues. The germline gives CDR1 LGHNA, CDR2 YSLEER.

CDR3 sequence reads: CSVEGLASNLNYGYTF. The CDR3 nucleotides read TGCAGCGTTGAAGGTTTAGCCTCCAACCTCAACTATGGCTACACCTTC. The chain combines TRBV29-1 with TRBJ1-2; D is uncertain. Germline V CDR1 and CDR2: SQVTM, ANQGSEA. The CDR3 covers 16 residues. Trimming took off 1 base at V and 2 bases at J, with 17 bases between the two ends.

The CDR3 reads CASSRTSGLLDTQYF. The CDR3, as DNA: TGTGCCAGCAGCCGGACTAGCGGTTTACTAGATACGCAGTATTTT. The chain has TRBV7-2 and TRBJ2-3; the match to TRBD2 covers 10 bases. The trim removed 5 bases at V and 5 bases at J, leaving 7 bases unmatched. This CDR3 contains 15 residues. CDR1 is SGHTA and CDR2 is FQGNSA in the germline V gene.

The chain carries TRBV7-2 and TRBJ2-3, with 11 bases that match TRBD2. The V gene end was trimmed by 5 bases and the J gene end by 5 bases; junction bases not matched to a gene: 15. Germline V CDR1 and CDR2: SGHTA, FQGNSA. CDR3 length: 18 residues. The CDR3 here is CASSLTHRLAGFQDTQYF. CDR3 nucleotide sequence: TGTGCCAGCAGCCTTACCCACAGACTAGCGGGGTTTCAAGATACGCAGTATTTT.

The count of this clonotype is one. The V call is TRBV12-3 or TRBV12-4, the J call TRBJ2-3, with D maybe TRBD1 (7 bases). The CDR3 is 15 amino acids. Trimming removed 10 bases at V and 1 base at J, with 18 bases between. For the CDR3, the DNA is TGTGCCACTTGGTGGGGCAGGGGGGGCACAGATACGCAGTATTTT. Residues: CATWWGRGGTDTQYF.

The chain links TRBV28 to TRBJ2-1; D perhaps matches TRBD2 (5 bases). The CDR3 totals 11 residues. V lost 7 bases to trimming and J lost 8 bases, with 9 bases between them. Germline-derived CDR1 and CDR2 are MDHEN and SYDVKM. Written as DNA, the CDR3 is TGTGCCAGCATACGAGGGTATGAGCAGTTCTTC. Protein: CASIRGYEQFF.

CDR3 sequence (DNA): TGTGCCAGCAGCCAAGAGACAGGGCACAATGAGCAGTTCTTC. Its translation: CASSQETGHNEQFF. The rearrangement uses TRBV3-1 and TRBJ2-1; 7 nucleotides agree with TRBD1. CDR3 length: 14 amino acids. V shed 0 bases, J shed 5 bases, and the junction held 1 base outside the gene matches. Germline CDR1 LGHDT, CDR2 YNNKEL (reference sequence).

The sample holds one count of this clonotype. V and J are TRBV12-3 or TRBV12-4 and TRBJ2-5; D tentatively reads TRBD1 or TRBD2 (7 bases each). The V end was cut by 4 bases, the J end by 2 bases, with 17 bases between. CDR3 length: 16 amino acids. CDR3 coding DNA: TGTGCCAGCAGTTCTCGCAGCGGGGACAGACAAGAGACCCAGTACTTC. Amino acid sequence: CASSSRSGDRQETQYF.

The V and J genes are TRBV6-5 and TRBJ1-2; TRBD1 might be the D (5 bases). Germline loops: CDR1 MNHEY, CDR2 SVGAGI. This CDR3 is 13 amino acids long. V lost 5 bases and J lost 8, with 15 bases in between. The chain's CDR3 is CASSPDMLEGYTF. CDR3 coding DNA: TGTGCCAGCAGTCCGGACATGCTAGAAGGCTACACCTTC.

This clonotype was found once. V is TRBV7-2 and J is TRBJ2-1; D is ambiguous. The CDR3 extends over 12 amino acids. Deletions cut 5 bases from V and 3 bases from J, with 5 bases between. Germline CDR1 reads SGHTA; CDR2 reads FQGNSA. CDR3 DNA sequence: TGTGCCAGCAGCCCCCACTACAATGAGCAGTTCTTC. It encodes CASSPHYNEQFF.

This clonotype has a handful of counts. CDR3 DNA: TGTGCCAGTAGGGGAAGGAACACTGAAGCTTTCTTT. This encodes CASRGRNTEAFF. The rearrangement joins TRBV28 to TRBJ1-1; maybe TRBD1 (5 bases). Trimming took 9 bases from V and 1 from J, leaving 9 bases between them. Germline values: CDR1 MDHEN, CDR2 SYDVKM. CDR3 size: 12 residues. Variable domain in full (rest from reference TRBV28 and TRBJ1-1): DVKVTQSSRYLVKRTGEKVFLECVQDMDHENMFWYRQDPGLGLRLIYFSYDVKMKEKGDIPEGYSVSREKKERFSLILESASTNQTSMYLCASRGRNTEAFFGQGTRLTVV.

V usage is TRBV9 and J usage is TRBJ1-2, with D maybe TRBD1 (5 bases). This CDR3 comprises 15 residues. V was trimmed by 5 bases and J by 3 bases, leaving 17 bases between them. The germline V gene encodes CDR1 SGDLS and CDR2 YYNGEE. CDR3 loop: CASRHIQESDYGYTF. CDR3 in DNA: TGTGCCAGCAGACATATACAGGAATCGGACTATGGCTACACCTTC. Based on the CDR3 plus reference TRBV9 and TRBJ1-2, the full variable domain is DSGVTQTPKHLITATGQRVTLRCSPRSGDLSVYWYQQSLDQGLQFLIQYYNGEERAKGNILERFSAQQFPDLHSELNLSSLELGDSALYFCASRHIQESDYGYTFGSGTRLTVV.

V and J are TRBV5-6 and TRBJ2-3; D possibly corresponds to TRBD2 (6 bases). This CDR3 region has 12 residues. The V and J ends lost 4 bases and 11 bases respectively, with 14 bases between them. Per the germline V gene, CDR1 is SGHDT and CDR2 is YYEEEE. The CDR3 sequence: CASSRGTAKQYF. The DNA of the CDR3 is TGTGCCAGCAGCCGCGGGACTGCCAAGCAGTATTTT. Filled out from reference TRBV5-6 and TRBJ2-3, the complete variable domain reads DAGVTQSPTHLIKTRGQQVTLRCSPKSGHDTVSWYQQALGQGPQFIFQYYEEEERQRGNFPDRFSGHQFPNYSSELNVNALLLGDSALYLCASSRGTAKQYFGPGTRLTVL.

CDR3 protein: CSVGELADLLLDEQFF. For the CDR3, the DNA is TGCAGCGTTGGGGAACTAGCGGATCTTTTATTGGATGAGCAGTTCTTC. The chain is built from TRBV29-1 and TRBJ2-1, with 8 bases that match TRBD2. V gave up 4 bases and J gave up 8 bases; unmatched junction bases: 16. Looked up from germline, CDR1 is SQVTM and CDR2 is ANQGSEA. This CDR3 is 16 amino acids long.

The gene calls are TRBV6-1 and TRBJ1-1; D is unclear. Trimming shortened V by 6 bases and J by 7 bases, and 12 bases separated the two germline ends. This CDR3 has 12 residues. Germline CDR1 is MNHNS and CDR2 is SASEGT. The CDR3 reads CASSAGRNEAFF. DNA for the CDR3: TGTGCCAGCAGCGCCGGAAGGAATGAAGCTTTCTTT.

The CDR3 spells CAGQTGGFSYEQYF. The DNA for the CDR3 is TGTGCCGGCCAGACAGGGGGATTTTCCTACGAGCAGTACTTC. The chain couples TRBV7-9 to TRBJ2-7; 9 nucleotides agree with TRBD1. Trimming cost V 11 bases and J 1 base; bases outside gene matches: 9. The CDR3 has 14 amino acids. CDR1 is SEHNR and CDR2 is FQNEAQ in the germline V gene (reference sequence).

The V and J genes are TRBV7-9 and TRBJ2-2; 8 nucleotides align to TRBD1. The CDR3 length is 15 residues. Germline V gives CDR1 SEHNR, CDR2 FQNEAQ (reference sequence). The V and J ends lost 5 bases and 5 bases, in that order; junction bases with no gene match: 7. As DNA, the CDR3 is TGTGCCAGCAGCGTTCCGGGACAGGCAACCGGGGAGCTGTTTTTT. Protein sequence: CASSVPGQATGELFF.

V usage is TRBV27 and J usage is TRBJ2-1; the match to TRBD2 covers 13 bases. The CDR3 is 18 amino acids. From germline, CDR1 is MNHEY and CDR2 SMNVEV (reference sequence). Unmatched junction bases numbered 12, after V lost 4 bases and J lost 6 bases. The CDR3 reads CASSSRTSGGLLFNEQFF. DNA for the CDR3: TGTGCCAGCAGTTCGCGGACTAGCGGGGGACTCCTGTTCAATGAGCAGTTCTTC.